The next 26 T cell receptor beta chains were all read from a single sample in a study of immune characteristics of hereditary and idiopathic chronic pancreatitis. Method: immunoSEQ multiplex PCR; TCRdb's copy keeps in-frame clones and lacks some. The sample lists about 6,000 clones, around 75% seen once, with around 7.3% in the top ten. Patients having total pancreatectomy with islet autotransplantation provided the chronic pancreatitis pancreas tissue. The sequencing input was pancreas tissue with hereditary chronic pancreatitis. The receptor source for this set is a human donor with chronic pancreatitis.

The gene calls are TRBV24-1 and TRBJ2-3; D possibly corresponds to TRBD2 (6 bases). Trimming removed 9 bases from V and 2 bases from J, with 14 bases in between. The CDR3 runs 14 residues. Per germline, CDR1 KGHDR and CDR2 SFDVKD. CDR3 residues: CATSAEGHTDTQYF. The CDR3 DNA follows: TGTGCCACCTCCGCGGAGGGCCACACAGATACGCAGTATTTT.

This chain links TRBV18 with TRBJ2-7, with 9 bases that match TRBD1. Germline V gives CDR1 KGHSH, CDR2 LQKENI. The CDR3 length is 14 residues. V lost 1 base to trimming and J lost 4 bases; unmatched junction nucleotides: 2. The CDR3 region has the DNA TGTGCCAGCTCACCACGACAGGGGGTATACGAGCAGTACGTC. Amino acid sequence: CASSPRQGVYEQYV.

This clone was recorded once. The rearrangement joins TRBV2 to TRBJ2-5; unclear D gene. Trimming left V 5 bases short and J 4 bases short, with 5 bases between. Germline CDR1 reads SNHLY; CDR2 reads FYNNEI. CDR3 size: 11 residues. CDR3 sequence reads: CASSRTETQYF. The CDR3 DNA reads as TGTGCCAGCAGTCGGACAGAGACCCAGTACTTC.

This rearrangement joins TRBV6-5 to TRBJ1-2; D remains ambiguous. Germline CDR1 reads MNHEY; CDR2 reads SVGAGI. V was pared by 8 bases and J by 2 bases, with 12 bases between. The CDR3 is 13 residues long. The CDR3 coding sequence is TGTGCCAGCGCCGGCGGGAGAAACTATGGCTACACCTTC. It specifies CASAGGRNYGYTF.

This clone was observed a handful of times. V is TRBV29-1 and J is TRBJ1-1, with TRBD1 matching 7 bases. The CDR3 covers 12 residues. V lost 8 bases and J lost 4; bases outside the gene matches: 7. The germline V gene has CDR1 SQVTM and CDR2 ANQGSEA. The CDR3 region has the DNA TGCAGCACCCAGGGGGATGGCACTGAAGCTTTCTTT. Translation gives CSTQGDGTEAFF.

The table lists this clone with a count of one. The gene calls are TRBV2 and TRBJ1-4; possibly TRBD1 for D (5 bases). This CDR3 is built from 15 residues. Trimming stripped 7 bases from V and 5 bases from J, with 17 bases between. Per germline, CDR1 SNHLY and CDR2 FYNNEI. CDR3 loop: CASKRGAIGNEKLFF. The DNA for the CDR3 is TGTGCCAGCAAGAGGGGCGCGATAGGAAATGAAAAACTGTTTTTT.

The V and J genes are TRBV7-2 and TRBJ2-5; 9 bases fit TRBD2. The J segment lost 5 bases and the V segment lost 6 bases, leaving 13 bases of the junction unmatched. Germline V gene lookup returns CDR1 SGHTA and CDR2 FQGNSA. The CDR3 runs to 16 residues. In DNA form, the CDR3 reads TGTGCCAGCAGTACTGGGGTAGCAGCGGGGGGCGAGACCCAGTACTTC. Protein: CASSTGVAAGGETQYF.

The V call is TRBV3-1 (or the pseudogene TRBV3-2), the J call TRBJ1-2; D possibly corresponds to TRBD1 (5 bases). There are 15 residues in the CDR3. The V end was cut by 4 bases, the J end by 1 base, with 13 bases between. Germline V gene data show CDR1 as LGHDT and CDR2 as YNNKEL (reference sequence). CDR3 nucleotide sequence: TGTGCCAGCAGCCTTGGGGGGTCAATTAACTATGGCTACACCTTC. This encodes CASSLGGSINYGYTF.

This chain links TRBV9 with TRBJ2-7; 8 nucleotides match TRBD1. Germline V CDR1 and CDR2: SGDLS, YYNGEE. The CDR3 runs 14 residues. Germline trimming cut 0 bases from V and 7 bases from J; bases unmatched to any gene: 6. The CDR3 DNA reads TGTGCCAGCAGCGTAGGGCAGGGGGCTGTGGAGCAGTACTTC. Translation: CASSVGQGAVEQYF.

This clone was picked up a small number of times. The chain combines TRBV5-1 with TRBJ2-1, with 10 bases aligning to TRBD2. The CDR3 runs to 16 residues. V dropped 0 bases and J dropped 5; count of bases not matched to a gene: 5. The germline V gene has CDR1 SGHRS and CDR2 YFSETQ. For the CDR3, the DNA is TGCGCCAGCAGCTTGGCCAGGACTAGCGGTGACAATGAGCAGTTCTTC. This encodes CASSLARTSGDNEQFF.

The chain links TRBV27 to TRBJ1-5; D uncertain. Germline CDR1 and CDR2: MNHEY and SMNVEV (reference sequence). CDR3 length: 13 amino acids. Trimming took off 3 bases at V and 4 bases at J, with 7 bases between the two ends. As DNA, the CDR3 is TGTGCCAGCAGTTTCAATGGGAATCAGCCCCAGCATTTT. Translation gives CASSFNGNQPQHF.

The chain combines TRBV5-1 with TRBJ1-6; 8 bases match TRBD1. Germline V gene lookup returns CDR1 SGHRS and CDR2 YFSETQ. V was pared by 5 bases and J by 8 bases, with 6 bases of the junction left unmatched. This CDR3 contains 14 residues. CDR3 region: CASSSGQGDSPLHF. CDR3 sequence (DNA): TGCGCCAGCAGTAGTGGACAGGGCGATTCACCCCTCCACTTT.

The CDR3 sequence is CASSKGCRRGGVNYGYTF. The CDR3 nucleotides read TGTGCCAGCAGCAAAGGATGTCGAAGGGGGGGAGTAAACTATGGCTACACCTTC. The chain couples TRBV21-1 to TRBJ1-2. TRBV21-1 is a pseudogene locus. There are 18 residues in the CDR3.

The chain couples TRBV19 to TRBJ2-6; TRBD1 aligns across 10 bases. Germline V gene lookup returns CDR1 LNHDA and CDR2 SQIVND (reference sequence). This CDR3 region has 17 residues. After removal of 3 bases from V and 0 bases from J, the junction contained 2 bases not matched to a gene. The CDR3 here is CASSMRTGGSGANVLTF. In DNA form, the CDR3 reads TGTGCCAGTAGTATGCGGACAGGGGGCTCTGGGGCCAACGTCCTGACTTTC.

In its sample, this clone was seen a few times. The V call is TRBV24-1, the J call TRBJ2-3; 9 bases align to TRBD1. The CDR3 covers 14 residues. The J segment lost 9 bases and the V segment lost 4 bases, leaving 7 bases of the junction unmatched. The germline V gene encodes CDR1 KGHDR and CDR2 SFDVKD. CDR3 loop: CATSEGQGFGTQYF. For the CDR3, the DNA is TGTGCCACCAGTGAGGGACAGGGTTTCGGCACGCAGTATTTT.

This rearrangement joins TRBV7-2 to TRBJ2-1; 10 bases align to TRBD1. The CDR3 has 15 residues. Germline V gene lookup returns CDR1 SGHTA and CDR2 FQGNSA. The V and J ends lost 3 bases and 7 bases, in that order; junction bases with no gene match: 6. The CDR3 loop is CASSFLRTGGNEQFF. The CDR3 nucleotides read TGTGCCAGCAGCTTCCTTAGGACAGGGGGAAATGAGCAGTTCTTC. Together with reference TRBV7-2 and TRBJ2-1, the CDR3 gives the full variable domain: GAGVSQSPSNKVTEKGKDVELRCDPISGHTALYWYRQSLGQGLEFLIYFQGNSAPDKSGLPSDRFSAERTGGSVSTLTIQRTQQEDSAVYLCASSFLRTGGNEQFFGPGTRLTVL.

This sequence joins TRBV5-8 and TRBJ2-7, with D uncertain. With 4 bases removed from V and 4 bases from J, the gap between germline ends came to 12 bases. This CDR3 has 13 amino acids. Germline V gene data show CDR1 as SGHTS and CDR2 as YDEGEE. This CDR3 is CASSPGRRYEQYF. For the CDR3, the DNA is TGTGCCAGCAGCCCAGGACGGCGTTACGAGCAGTACTTC.

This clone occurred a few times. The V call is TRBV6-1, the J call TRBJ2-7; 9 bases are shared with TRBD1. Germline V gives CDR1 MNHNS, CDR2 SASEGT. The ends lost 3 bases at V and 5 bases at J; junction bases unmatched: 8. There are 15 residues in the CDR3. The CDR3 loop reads CASSEPPGQGHEQYV. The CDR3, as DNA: TGTGCCAGCAGTGAGCCGCCGGGACAGGGACACGAGCAGTACGTC.

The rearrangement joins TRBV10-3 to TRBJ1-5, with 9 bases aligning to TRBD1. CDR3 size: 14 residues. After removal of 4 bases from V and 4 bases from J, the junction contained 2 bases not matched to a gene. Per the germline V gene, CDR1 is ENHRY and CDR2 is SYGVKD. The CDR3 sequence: CAISAGTGNQPQHF. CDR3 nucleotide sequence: TGTGCCATCAGTGCCGGGACAGGGAATCAGCCCCAGCATTTT.

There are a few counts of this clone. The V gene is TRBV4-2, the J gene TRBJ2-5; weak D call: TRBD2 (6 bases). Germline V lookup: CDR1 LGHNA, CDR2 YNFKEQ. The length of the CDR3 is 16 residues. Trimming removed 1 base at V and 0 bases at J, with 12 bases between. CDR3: CASSQGGVADQETQYF. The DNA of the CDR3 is TGTGCCAGCAGCCAAGGGGGGGTAGCGGACCAAGAGACCCAGTACTTC.

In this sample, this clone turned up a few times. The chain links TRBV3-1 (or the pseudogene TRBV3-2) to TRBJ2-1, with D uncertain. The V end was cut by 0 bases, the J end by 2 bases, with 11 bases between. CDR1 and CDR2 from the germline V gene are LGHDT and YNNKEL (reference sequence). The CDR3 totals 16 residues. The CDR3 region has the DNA TGTGCCAGCAGCCAAGAGACTCTCCCCGCCTACAATGAGCAGTTCTTC. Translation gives CASSQETLPAYNEQFF.

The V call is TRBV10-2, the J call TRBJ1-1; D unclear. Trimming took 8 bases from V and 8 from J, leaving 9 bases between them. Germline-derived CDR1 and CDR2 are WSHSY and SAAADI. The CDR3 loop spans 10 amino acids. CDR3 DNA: TGCGCCAGCCGCGAAACAGAAGCTTTCTTT. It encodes CASRETEAFF.

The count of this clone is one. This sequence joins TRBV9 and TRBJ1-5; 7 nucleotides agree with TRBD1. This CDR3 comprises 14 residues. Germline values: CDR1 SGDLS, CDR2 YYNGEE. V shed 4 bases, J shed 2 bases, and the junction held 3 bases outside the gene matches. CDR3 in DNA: TGTGCCAGCAGCTATGGACAGGGCAATCAGCCCCAGCATTTT. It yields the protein CASSYGQGNQPQHF.

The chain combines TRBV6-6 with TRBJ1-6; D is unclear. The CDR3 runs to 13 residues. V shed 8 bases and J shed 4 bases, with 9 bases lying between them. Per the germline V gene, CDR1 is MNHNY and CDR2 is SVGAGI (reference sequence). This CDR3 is CASFVSYNSPLHF. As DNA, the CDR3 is TGTGCCAGCTTTGTCTCGTATAATTCACCCCTCCACTTT.

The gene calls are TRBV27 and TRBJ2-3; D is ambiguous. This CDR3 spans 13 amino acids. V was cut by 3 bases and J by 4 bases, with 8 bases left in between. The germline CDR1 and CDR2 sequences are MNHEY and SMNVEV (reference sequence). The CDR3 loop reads CASSLQVPDTQYF. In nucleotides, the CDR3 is TGTGCCAGCAGTTTGCAGGTACCAGATACGCAGTATTTT.

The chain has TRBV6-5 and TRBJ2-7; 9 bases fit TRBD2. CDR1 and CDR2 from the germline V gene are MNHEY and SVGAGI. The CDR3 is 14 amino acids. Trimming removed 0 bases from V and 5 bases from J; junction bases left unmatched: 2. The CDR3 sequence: CASSYSRGGHEQYF. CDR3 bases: TGTGCCAGCAGTTACTCGCGGGGGGGCCACGAGCAGTACTTC.